The source of this T cell receptor beta chain is a study of control samples from healthy donors and cancer patients. Unmatched junction bases numbered 13, after V lost 0 bases and J lost 9 bases. The CDR3 has 19 amino acids. In germline, CDR1 is SGHNT, CDR2 YYREEE (reference sequence). The assay was immunoSEQ multiplex PCR, and TCRdb's table has in-frame clones only and misses some. Its clone listing holds roughly 200,000 clones. Source material: blood. V gene TRBV5-4 combines with J gene TRBJ2-2, with TRBD2 matching over 14 bases. This TCR came from a woman in her twenties or thirties in good health. This CDR3 is CASSLARLAGGPSTRELFF. DNA of the CDR3: TGTGCCAGCAGCTTGGCACGACTAGCGGGGGGGCCTAGTACGCGGGAGCTGTTTTTT.